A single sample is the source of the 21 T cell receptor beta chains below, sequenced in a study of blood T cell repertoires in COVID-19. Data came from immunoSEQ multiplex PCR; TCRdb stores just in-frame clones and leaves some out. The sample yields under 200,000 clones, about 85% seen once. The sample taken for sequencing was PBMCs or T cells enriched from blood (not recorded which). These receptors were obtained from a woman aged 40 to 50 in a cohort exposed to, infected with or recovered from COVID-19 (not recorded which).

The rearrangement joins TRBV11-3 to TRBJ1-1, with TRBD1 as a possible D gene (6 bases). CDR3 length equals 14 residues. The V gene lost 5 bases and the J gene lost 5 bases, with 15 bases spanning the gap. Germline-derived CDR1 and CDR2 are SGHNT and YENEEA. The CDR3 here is CASSPGVGRTEAFF. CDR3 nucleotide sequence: TGTGCCAGCAGCCCAGGGGTGGGTAGGACTGAAGCTTTCTTT.

The CDR3 DNA reads TGTGCCTGGAGTGGAGGGACAGTAAATTCACCCCTCCACTTT. Translated, it gives CAWSGGTVNSPLHF. This chain joins TRBV30 and TRBJ1-6, with TRBD1 matching over 7 bases. Per germline, CDR1 GTSNPN and CDR2 SVGIG (reference sequence). The CDR3 has 14 residues. V dropped 1 base and J dropped 7; count of bases not matched to a gene: 4.

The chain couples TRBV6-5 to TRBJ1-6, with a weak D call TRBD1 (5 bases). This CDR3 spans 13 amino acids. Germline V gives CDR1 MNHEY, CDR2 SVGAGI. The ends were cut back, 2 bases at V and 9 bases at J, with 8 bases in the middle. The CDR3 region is CASSYGGSSPLHF. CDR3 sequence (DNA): TGTGCCAGCAGTTACGGGGGGAGTTCACCCCTCCACTTT.

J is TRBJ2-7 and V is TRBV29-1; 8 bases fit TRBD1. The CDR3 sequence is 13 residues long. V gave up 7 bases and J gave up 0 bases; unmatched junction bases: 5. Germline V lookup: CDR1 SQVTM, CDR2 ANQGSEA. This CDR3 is CSAAGGNSYEQYF. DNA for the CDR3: TGCAGCGCCGCAGGGGGCAACTCCTACGAGCAGTACTTC.

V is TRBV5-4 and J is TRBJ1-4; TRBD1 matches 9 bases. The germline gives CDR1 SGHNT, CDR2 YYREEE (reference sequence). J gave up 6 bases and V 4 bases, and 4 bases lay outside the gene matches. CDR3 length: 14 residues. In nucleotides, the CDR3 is TGTGCCAGCAGCCTAGACAGGGGGGATGAAAAACTGTTTTTT. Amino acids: CASSLDRGDEKLFF.

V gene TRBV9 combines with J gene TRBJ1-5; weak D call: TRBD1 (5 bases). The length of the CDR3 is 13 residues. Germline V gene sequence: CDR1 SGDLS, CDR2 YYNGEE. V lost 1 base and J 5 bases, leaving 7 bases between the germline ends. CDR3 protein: CASSVTGDQPQHF. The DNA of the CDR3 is TGTGCCAGCAGCGTAACAGGTGATCAGCCCCAGCATTTT.

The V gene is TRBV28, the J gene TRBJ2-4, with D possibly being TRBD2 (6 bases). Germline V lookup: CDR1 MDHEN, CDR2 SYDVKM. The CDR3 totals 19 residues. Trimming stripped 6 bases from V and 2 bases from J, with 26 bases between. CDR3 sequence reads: CASSHDQGRGGYTKNIQYF. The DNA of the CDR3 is TGTGCCAGCAGCCACGACCAGGGTAGGGGAGGCTATACCAAAAACATTCAGTACTTC.

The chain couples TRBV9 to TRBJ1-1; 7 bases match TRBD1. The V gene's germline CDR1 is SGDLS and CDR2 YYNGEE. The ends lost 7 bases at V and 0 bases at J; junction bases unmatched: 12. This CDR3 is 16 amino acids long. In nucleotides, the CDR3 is TGTGCCAGCGGTCAAACAGGGGTCCTTGTGAACACTGAAGCTTTCTTT. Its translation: CASGQTGVLVNTEAFF.

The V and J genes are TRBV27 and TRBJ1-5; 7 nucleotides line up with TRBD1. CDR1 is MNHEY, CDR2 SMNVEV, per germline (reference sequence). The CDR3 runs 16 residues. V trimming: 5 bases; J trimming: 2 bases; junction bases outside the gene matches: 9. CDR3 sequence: CASSGIGGEGNQPQHF. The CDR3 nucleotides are TGTGCCAGCAGTGGGATAGGGGGCGAGGGCAATCAGCCCCAGCATTTT.

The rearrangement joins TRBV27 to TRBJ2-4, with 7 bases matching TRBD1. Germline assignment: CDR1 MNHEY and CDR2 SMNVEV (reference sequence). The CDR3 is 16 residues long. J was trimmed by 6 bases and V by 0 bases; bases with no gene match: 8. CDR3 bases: TGTGCCAGCAGTTTATCCTCAACCGACAGGGTAAACATTCAGTACTTC. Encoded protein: CASSLSSTDRVNIQYF.

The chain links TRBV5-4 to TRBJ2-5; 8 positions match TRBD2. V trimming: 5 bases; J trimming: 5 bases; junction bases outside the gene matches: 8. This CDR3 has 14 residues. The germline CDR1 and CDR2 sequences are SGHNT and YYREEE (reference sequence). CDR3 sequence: CASSYSSGDETQYF. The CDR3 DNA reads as TGTGCCAGCAGTTATAGTAGCGGGGATGAGACCCAGTACTTC.

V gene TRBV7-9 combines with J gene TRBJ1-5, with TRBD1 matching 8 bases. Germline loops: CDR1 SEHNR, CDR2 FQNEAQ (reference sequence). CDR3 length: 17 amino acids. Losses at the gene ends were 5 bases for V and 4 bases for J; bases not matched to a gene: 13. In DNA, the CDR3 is TGTGCCAGCAGCCAAGGACCTCAGGACAGGGTAAATCAGCCCCAGCATTTT. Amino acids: CASSQGPQDRVNQPQHF. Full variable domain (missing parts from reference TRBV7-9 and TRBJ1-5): DTGVSQNPRHKITKRGQNVTFRCDPISEHNRLYWYRQTLGQGPEFLTYFQNEAQLEKSRLLSDRFSAERPKGSFSTLEIQRTEQGDSAMYLCASSQGPQDRVNQPQHFGDGTRLSIL.

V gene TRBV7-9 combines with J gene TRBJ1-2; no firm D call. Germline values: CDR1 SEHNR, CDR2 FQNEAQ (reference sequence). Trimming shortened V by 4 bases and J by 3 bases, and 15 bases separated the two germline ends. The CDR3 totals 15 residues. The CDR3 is CASSSGGRGDYGYTF. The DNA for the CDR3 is TGTGCCAGCAGCTCTGGCGGAAGAGGAGACTATGGCTACACCTTC.

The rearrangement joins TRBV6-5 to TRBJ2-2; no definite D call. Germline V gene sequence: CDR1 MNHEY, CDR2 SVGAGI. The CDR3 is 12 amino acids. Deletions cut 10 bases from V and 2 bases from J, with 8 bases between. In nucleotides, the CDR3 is TGTGCCACCCGAACTAACACCGGGGAGCTGTTTTTT. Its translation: CATRTNTGELFF.

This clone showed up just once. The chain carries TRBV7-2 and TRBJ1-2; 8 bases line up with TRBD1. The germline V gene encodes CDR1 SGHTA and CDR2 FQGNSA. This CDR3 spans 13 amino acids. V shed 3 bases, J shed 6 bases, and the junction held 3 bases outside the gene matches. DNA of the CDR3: TGTGCCAGCAGCTTGACAGGGGCCGATGGCTACACCTTC. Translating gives CASSLTGADGYTF.

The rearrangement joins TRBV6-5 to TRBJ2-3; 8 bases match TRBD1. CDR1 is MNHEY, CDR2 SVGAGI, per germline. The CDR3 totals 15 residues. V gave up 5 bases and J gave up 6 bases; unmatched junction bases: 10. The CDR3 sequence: CASSKQQDRGDTQYF. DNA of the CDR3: TGTGCCAGCAGTAAGCAACAAGACAGGGGTGATACGCAGTATTTT.

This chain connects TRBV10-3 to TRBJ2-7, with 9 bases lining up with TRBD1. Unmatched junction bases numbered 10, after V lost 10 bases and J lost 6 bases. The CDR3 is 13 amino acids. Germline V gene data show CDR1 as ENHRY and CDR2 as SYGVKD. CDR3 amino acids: CATGTGPQIEQYF. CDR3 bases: TGTGCCACGGGGACAGGGCCCCAGATCGAGCAGTACTTC.

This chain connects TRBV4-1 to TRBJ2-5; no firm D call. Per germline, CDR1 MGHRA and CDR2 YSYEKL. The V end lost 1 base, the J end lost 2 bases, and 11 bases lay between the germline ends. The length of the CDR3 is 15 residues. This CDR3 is CASSQVRTRQETQYF. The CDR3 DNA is TGCGCCAGCAGCCAAGTACGAACACGACAAGAGACCCAGTACTTC.

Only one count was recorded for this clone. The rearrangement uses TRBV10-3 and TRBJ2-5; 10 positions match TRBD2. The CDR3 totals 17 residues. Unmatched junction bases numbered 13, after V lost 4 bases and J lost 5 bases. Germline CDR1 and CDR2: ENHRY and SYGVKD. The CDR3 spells CAISVGGASGSLETQYF. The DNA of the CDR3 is TGTGCCATCAGTGTCGGGGGAGCTAGCGGGAGTTTGGAGACCCAGTACTTC.

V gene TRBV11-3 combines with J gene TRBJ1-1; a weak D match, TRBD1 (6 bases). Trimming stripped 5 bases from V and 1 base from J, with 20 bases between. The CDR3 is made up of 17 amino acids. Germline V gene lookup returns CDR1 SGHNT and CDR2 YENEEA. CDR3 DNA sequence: TGTGCCAGCAGCCAGAGACGACAGGCATGGTGGAACACTGAAGCTTTCTTT. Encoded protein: CASSQRRQAWWNTEAFF.

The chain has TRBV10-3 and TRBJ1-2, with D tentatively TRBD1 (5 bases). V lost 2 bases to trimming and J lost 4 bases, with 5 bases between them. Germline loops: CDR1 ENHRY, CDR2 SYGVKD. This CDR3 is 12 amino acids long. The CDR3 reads CAISETGYGYTF. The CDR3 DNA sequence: TGTGCCATCAGTGAGACAGGCTATGGCTACACCTTC.